One sample yielded the 5 T cell receptor beta chains listed below, sequenced in a study of cytomegalovirus exposure and HLA in healthy donors. PCR involved 60 Vbeta and 13 Jbeta primers. Libraries were prepared by immunoSEQ multiplex PCR; TCRdb keeps only in-frame clonotypes and omits some of them. The sample lists roughly 200,000 clones, less than 80% occurring once. The specimen sequenced was PBMCs. The receptors originated from a woman aged 40-49 years in good health and CMV-seronegative.

The chain recombines TRBV7-9 with TRBJ2-1, with TRBD2 matching 7 bases. This CDR3 is built from 14 residues. Germline values: CDR1 SEHNR, CDR2 FQNEAQ (reference sequence). V shed 5 bases and J 6 bases; nucleotides not matched to a gene: 7. The CDR3 sequence is CASSPPSGFNEQFF. DNA for the CDR3: TGTGCCAGCAGCCCCCCTAGCGGATTCAATGAGCAGTTCTTC.

The CDR3 sequence is CASSSLSQAEEKLFF. DNA of the CDR3: TGTGCCAGCAGCTCCCTATCCCAAGCGGAAGAAAAACTGTTTTTT. The chain links TRBV7-9 to TRBJ1-4; D ambiguous. The CDR3 has 15 residues. V was trimmed by 4 bases and J by 8 bases, leaving 17 bases between them. Germline CDR1 and CDR2: SEHNR and FQNEAQ (reference sequence).

The chain links TRBV7-2 to TRBJ2-7, with 8 bases lining up with TRBD2. The germline CDR1 and CDR2 sequences are SGHTA and FQGNSA. V was clipped by 4 bases and J by 3 bases; unmatched bases: 14. There are 17 residues in the CDR3. The CDR3 DNA sequence: TGTGCCAGCAGCTCAATACCGGGACTAGGACGTCTCTACGAGCAGTACTTC. It specifies CASSSIPGLGRLYEQYF. Supplemented by reference TRBV7-2 and TRBJ2-7, the full variable domain reads GAGVSQSPSNKVTEKGKDVELRCDPISGHTALYWYRQSLGQGLEFLIYFQGNSAPDKSGLPSDRFSAERTGGSVSTLTIQRTQQEDSAVYLCASSSIPGLGRLYEQYFGPGTRLTVT.

The rearrangement uses TRBV7-2 and TRBJ1-5; the match to TRBD1 covers 9 bases. The trim removed 4 bases at V and 1 base at J, leaving 11 bases unmatched. The germline V gene encodes CDR1 SGHTA and CDR2 FQGNSA. The CDR3 totals 18 residues. CDR3 region: CASSSRTGANRSNQPQHF. CDR3 nucleotides: TGTGCCAGCAGCTCACGGACAGGGGCCAACAGGAGCAATCAGCCCCAGCATTTT.

As regards this clone: The same CDR3 arises from other DNA sequences in this sample as well. V usage is TRBV5-1 and J usage is TRBJ1-2, with 8 bases identical to TRBD1. Germline loops: CDR1 SGHRS, CDR2 YFSETQ. The CDR3 runs 13 residues. The V gene end was trimmed by 3 bases and the J gene end by 5 bases; junction bases not matched to a gene: 3. This CDR3 is CASSSGQGYGYTF. The CDR3, as DNA: TGCGCCAGCAGCTCTGGACAGGGTTATGGCTACACCTTC.